The source of this T cell receptor beta chain is a study of graft-versus-host responses after intestinal transplantation. TCRdb keeps only in-frame clones here, not all; method: immunoSEQ multiplex PCR. The data contain roughly 99,000 clones, around 93% of them singletons. The ends were cut back, 8 bases at V and 1 base at J, with 17 bases in the middle. This CDR3 has 15 residues. Germline CDR1 SEHNR, CDR2 FQNEAQ (reference sequence). As regards this clone: The antigen remains unidentified.

Regarding the study as a whole: Patients who carried graft-donor T cell macrochimerism also had high graft-versus-host to host-versus-graft clonal ratios in their allografts. Detected in recipient marrow were GvH clones, some of which were first observed in ileum or blood. Early post-transplant HvG declines were associated with peak circulating GvH clone levels.

The TCR originated in a human donor who was the organ donor for an intestinal transplant. This chain connects TRBV7-9 to TRBJ2-5, with TRBD2 as a possible D gene (6 bases). Specimen: unstimulated CD8+ T cells sorted from spleen or lymph node cells, collected before transplant. CDR3 in amino acids: CASAVRTTTQETQYF. The DNA for the CDR3 is TGTGCCAGCGCGGTAAGGACTACAACCCAAGAGACCCAGTACTTC. Variable domain in full (rest from reference TRBV7-9 and TRBJ2-5): DTGVSQNPRHKITKRGQNVTFRCDPISEHNRLYWYRQTLGQGPEFLTYFQNEAQLEKSRLLSDRFSAERPKGSFSTLEIQRTEQGDSAMYLCASAVRTTTQETQYFGPGTRLLVL.